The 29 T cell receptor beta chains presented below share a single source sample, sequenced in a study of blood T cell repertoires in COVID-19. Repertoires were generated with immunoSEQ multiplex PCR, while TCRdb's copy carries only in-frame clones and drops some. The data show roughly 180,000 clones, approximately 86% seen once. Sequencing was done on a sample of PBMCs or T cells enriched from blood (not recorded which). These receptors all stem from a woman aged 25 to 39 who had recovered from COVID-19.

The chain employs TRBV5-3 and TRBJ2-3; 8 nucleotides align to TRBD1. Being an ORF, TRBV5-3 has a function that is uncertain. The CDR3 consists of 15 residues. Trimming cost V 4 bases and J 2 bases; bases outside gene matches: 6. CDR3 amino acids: CARSAPRGHTDTQYF. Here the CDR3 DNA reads TGTGCCAGAAGCGCTCCCAGGGGGCACACAGATACGCAGTATTTT.

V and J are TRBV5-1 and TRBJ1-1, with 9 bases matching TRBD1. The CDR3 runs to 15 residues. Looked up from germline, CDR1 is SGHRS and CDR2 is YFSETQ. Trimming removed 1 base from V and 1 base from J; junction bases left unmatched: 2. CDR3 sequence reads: CASSLIQGANTEAFF. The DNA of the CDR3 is TGCGCCAGCAGCTTGATACAGGGGGCGAACACTGAAGCTTTCTTT.

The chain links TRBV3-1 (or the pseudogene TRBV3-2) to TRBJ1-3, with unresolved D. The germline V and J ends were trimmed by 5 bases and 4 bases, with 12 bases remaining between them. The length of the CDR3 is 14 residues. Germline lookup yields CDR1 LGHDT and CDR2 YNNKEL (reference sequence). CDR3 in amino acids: CASSSSPRGNTIYF. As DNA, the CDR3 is TGTGCCAGCAGCTCTAGTCCTCGAGGAAACACCATATATTTT.

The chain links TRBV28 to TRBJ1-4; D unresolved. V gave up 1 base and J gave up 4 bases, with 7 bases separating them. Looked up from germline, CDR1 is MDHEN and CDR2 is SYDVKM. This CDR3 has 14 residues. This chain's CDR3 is CASSLSGFNEKLFF. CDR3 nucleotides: TGTGCCAGCAGTTTATCCGGTTTTAATGAAAAACTGTTTTTT. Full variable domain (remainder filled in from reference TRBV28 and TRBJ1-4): DVKVTQSSRYLVKRTGEKVFLECVQDMDHENMFWYRQDPGLGLRLIYFSYDVKMKEKGDIPEGYSVSREKKERFSLILESASTNQTSMYLCASSLSGFNEKLFFGSGTQLSVL.

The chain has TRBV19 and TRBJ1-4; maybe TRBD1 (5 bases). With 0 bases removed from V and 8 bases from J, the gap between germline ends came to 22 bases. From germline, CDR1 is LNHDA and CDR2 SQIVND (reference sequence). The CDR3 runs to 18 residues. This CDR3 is CASSIDHIGAGMEEKLFF. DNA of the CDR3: TGTGCCAGTAGTATAGATCATATCGGAGCAGGGATGGAGGAAAAACTGTTTTTT.

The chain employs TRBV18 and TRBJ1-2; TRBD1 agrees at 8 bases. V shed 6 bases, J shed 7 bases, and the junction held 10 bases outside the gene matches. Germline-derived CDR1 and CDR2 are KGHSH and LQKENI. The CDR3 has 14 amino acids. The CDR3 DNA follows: TGTGCCAGCTCGGTCGTCGACAGGGGCATTGGCTACACCTTC. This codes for CASSVVDRGIGYTF.

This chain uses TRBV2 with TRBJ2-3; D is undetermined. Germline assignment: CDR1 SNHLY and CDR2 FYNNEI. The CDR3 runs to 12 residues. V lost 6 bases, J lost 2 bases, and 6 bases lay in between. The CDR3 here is CASRGDTDTQYF. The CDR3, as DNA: TGTGCCAGCAGAGGAGACACAGATACGCAGTATTTT.

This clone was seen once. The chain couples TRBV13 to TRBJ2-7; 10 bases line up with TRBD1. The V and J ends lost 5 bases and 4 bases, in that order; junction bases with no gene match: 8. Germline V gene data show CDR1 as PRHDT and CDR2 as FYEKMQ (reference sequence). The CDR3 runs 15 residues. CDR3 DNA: TGTGCCAGCAGCCGTAAGGGACAGGGGTGGTACGAGCAGTACTTC. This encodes CASSRKGQGWYEQYF.

The CDR3 loop reads CASSVGGGSAYNEQFF. CDR3 DNA sequence: TGTGCCAGCAGCGTAGGGGGCGGGAGCGCGTACAATGAGCAGTTCTTC. The rearrangement joins TRBV9 to TRBJ2-1; TRBD2 agrees at 7 bases. The length of the CDR3 is 16 residues. CDR1 is SGDLS and CDR2 is YYNGEE in the germline V gene. The V gene end was trimmed by 0 bases and the J gene end by 4 bases; junction bases not matched to a gene: 7.

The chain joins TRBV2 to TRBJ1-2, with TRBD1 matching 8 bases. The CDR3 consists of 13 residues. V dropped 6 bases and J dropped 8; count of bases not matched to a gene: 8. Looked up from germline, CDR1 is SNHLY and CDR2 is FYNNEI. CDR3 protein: CASRLDRENGYTF. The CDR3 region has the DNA TGTGCCAGCAGACTGGACAGGGAGAACGGCTACACCTTC.

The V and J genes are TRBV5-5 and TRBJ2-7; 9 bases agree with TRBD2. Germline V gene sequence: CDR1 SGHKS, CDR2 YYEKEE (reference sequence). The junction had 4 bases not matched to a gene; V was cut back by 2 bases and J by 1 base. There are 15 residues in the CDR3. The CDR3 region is CASSFVAGASYEQYF. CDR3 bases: TGTGCCAGCAGCTTCGTAGCGGGAGCTTCCTACGAGCAGTACTTC.

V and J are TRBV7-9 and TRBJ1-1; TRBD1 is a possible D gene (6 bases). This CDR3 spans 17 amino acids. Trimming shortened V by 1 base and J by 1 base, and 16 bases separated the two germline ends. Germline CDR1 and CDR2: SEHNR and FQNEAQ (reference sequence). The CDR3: CASSLESPGVWNTEAFF. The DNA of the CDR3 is TGTGCCAGCAGCTTAGAATCACCAGGGGTGTGGAACACTGAAGCTTTCTTT.

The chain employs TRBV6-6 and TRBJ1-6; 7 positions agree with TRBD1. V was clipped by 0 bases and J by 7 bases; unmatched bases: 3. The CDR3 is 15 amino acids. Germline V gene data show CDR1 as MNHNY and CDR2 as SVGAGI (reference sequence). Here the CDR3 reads CASSYSGQTNSPLHF. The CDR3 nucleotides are TGTGCCAGCAGTTACTCGGGACAGACGAATTCACCCCTCCACTTT.

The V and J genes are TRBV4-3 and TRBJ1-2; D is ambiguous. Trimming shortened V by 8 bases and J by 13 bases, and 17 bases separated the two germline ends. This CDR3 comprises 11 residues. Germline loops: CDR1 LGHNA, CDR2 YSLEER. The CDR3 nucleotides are TGCGCCAGCTCTACTACGGGAATCGTCACCTTC. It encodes CASSTTGIVTF.

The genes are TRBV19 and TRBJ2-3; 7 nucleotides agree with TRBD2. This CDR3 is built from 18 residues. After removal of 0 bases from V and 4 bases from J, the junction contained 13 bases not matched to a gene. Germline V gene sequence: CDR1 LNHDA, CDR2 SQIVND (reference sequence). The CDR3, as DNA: TGTGCCAGTAGTATAGATCTTGGCGGGGAGGGAGGTTCAGATACGCAGTATTTT. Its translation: CASSIDLGGEGGSDTQYF.

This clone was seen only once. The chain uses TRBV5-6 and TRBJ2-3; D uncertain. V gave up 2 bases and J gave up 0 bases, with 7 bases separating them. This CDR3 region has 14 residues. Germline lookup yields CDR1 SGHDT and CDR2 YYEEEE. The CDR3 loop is CASSFYISTDTQYF. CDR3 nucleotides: TGTGCCAGCAGCTTTTACATAAGCACAGATACGCAGTATTTT.

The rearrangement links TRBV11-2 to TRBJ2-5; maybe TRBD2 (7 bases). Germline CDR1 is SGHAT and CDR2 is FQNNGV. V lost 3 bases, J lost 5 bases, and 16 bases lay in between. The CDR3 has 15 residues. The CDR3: CASSLTGGPGETQYF. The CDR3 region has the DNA TGTGCCAGCAGCTTGACCGGGGGGCCTGGGGAGACCCAGTACTTC.

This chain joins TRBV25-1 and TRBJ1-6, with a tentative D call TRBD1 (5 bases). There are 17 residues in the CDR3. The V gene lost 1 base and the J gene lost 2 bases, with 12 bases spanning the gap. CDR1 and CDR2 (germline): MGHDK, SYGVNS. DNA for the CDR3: TGTGCCAGCAGTGAATTGGGCAGGGCGGCCTATAATTCACCCCTCCACTTT. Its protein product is CASSELGRAAYNSPLHF.

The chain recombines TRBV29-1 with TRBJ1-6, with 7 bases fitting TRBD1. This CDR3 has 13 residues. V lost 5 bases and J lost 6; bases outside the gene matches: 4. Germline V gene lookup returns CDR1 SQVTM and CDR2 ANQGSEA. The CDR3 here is CSVQDRSNSPLHF. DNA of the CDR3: TGCAGCGTTCAGGACAGGTCTAATTCACCCCTCCACTTT.

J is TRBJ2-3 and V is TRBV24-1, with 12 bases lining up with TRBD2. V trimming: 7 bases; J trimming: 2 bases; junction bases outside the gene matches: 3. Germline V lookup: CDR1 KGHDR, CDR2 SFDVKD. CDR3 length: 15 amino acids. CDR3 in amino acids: CATSPSGGVTDTQYF. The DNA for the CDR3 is TGTGCCACCAGCCCTAGCGGGGGGGTCACAGATACGCAGTATTTT.

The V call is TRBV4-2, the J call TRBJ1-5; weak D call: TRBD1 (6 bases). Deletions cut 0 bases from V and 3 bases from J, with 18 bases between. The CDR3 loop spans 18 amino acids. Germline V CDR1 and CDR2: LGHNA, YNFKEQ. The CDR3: CASSQEDGRSGVNQPQHF. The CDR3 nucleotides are TGTGCCAGCAGCCAAGAGGATGGGCGGTCAGGGGTCAATCAGCCCCAGCATTTT.

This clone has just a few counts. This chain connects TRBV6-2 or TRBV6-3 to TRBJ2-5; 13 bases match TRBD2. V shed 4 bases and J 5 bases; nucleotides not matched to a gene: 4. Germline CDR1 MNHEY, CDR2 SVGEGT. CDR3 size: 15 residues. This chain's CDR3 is CASSLTSGGMETQYF. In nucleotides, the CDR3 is TGTGCCAGCAGTTTGACTAGCGGGGGGATGGAGACCCAGTACTTC.

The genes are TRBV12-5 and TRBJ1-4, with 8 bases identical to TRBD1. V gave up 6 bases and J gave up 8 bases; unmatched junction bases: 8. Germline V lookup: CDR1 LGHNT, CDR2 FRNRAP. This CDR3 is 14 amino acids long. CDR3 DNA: TGTGCTAGTGGCTCCGACAGGGGAGGCGAAAAACTGTTTTTT. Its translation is CASGSDRGGEKLFF.

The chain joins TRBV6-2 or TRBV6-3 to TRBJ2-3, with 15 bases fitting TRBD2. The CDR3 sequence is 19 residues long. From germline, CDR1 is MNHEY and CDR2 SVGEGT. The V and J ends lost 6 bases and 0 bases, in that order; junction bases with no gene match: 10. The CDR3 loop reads CASSSTGTSGRRSTDTQYF. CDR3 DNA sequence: TGTGCCAGCAGCTCTACGGGGACTAGCGGGAGGCGGAGCACAGATACGCAGTATTTT.

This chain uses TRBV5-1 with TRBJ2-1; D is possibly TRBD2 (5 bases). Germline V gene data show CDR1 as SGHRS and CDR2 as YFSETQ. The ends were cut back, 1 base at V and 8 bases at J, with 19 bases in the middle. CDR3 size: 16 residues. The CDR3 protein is CASSLFRGDSLDEQFF. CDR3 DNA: TGCGCCAGCAGCTTGTTCCGGGGTGACTCGTTGGATGAGCAGTTCTTC.

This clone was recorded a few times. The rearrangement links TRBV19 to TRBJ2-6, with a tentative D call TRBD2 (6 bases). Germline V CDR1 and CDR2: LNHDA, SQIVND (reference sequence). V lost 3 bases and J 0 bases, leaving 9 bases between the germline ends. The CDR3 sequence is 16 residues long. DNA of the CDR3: TGTGCCAGTAGTATGCGGGGCGGCTCTGGGGCCAACGTCCTGACTTTC. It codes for CASSMRGGSGANVLTF.

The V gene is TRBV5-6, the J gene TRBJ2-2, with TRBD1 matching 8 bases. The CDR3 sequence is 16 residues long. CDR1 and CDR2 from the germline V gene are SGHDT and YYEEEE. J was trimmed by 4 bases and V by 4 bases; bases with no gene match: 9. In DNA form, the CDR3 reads TGTGCCAGCAGCGGGGGACAGGCTTCAGGCACCGGGGAGCTGTTTTTT. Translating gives CASSGGQASGTGELFF.

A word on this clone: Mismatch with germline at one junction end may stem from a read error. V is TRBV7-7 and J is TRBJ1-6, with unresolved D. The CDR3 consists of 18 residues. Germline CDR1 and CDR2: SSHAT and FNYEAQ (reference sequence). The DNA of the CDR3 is TGTGCTAGCAGCCGTACGGACTCATCCAAACACAATATTTCACCCCTCCACTTT. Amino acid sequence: CASSRTDSSKHNISPLHF.

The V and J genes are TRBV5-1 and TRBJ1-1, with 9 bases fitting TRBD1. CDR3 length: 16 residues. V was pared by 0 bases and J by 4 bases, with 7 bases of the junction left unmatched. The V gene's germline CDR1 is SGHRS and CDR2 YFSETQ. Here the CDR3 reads CASSLGQGEGVTEAFF. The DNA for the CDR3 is TGCGCCAGCAGCTTGGGACAGGGGGAAGGGGTCACTGAAGCTTTCTTT.